What follows is one T cell receptor (beta chain) and its context. Antigen: not known. This CDR3 has 14 residues. Trimming took off 0 bases at V and 4 bases at J, with 7 bases between the two ends. CDR1 and CDR2 (germline): LGHNA, YSLEER. These data originate in a study of T cells in localized non-small cell lung cancer. Study results and caveats: Longer overall survival was linked to higher blood T cell density. One tumor region alone was sequenced, and heterogeneity therefore remains possible.

TCRdb's copy holds only in-frame clones and misses some; the assay was immunoSEQ multiplex PCR. The table has roughly 30,000 clones, 88% seen once. The chain has TRBV4-3 and TRBJ2-1, with D unresolved. This receptor was taken from a woman between 35 and 75 years old with stage I lung adenocarcinoma. The sample here was peripheral blood, taken before any cancer treatment. The CDR3 region has the DNA TGCGCCAGCAGCCAAGAAGGCTTATACAATGAGCAGTTCTTC. Translating gives CASSQEGLYNEQFF.